These 8 T cell receptor beta chains were all obtained from the same sample, sequenced in a study of T cell responses to AZD1222 COVID-19 vaccine. Produced via immunoSEQ multiplex PCR; TCRdb's table is partial and in-frame only. The table shows over 150,000 clones, with approximately 93% occurring only once. This specimen was peripheral blood, taken 28 days after the second AZD1222 dose. Receptors were obtained from an adult who received the AZD1222 COVID-19 vaccine.

The J gene is TRBJ1-5, the V gene TRBV6-1, with D unclear. The CDR3 extends over 15 amino acids. CDR1 and CDR2 from the germline V gene are MNHNS and SASEGT. V lost 0 bases, J lost 1 base, and 7 bases lay in between. The CDR3 region has the DNA TGTGCCAGCAGTGAAGCGGTGGGGAGCAATCAGCCCCAGCATTTT. Its protein product is CASSEAVGSNQPQHF.

J is TRBJ2-6 and V is TRBV4-1; D possibly corresponds to TRBD2 (7 bases). The CDR3 loop spans 21 amino acids. In germline, CDR1 is MGHRA, CDR2 YSYEKL. Trimming stripped 4 bases from V and 1 base from J, with 26 bases between. The CDR3 coding sequence is TGCGCCAGCAGCCGCCAAATGCGCGGGGGCGCGGTAGGATCTGGGGCCAACGTCCTGACTTTC. Translation: CASSRQMRGGAVGSGANVLTF.

The rearrangement uses TRBV20-1 and TRBJ1-2; D remains unclear. V lost 5 bases and J lost 3, with 7 bases in between. The CDR3 is 11 residues long. Germline V CDR1 and CDR2: DFQATT, SNEGSKA (reference sequence). DNA for the CDR3: TGCAGTGCTTTGGATTACTATGGCTACACCTTC. Its protein product is CSALDYYGYTF.

The chain has TRBV5-6 and TRBJ1-2, with TRBD1 matching over 10 bases. CDR1 and CDR2 (germline): SGHDT, YYEEEE. The CDR3 consists of 17 residues. V dropped 3 bases and J dropped 2; count of bases not matched to a gene: 10. The CDR3 DNA is TGTGCCAGCAGCTCCCCGGGACAGGGGAGGCAGAACTATGGCTACACCTTC. The encoded protein is CASSSPGQGRQNYGYTF.

CDR3 sequence: CASRSGGRNEQFF. CDR3 nucleotides: TGTGCCAGCAGATCGGGGGGGCGAAATGAGCAGTTCTTC. V gene TRBV11-2 combines with J gene TRBJ2-1, with 8 bases that match TRBD2. Germline lookup yields CDR1 SGHAT and CDR2 FQNNGV. V was pared by 6 bases and J by 7 bases, with 5 bases of the junction left unmatched. The CDR3 extends over 13 amino acids.

This clone showed up just once. The chain couples TRBV6-5 to TRBJ2-2; a possible D gene is TRBD2 (6 bases). Germline assignment: CDR1 MNHEY and CDR2 SVGAGI. The CDR3 contains 16 residues. The V and J ends lost 2 bases and 7 bases respectively, with 17 bases between them. In nucleotides, the CDR3 is TGTGCCAGCAGTTACGACCCCTGGGGGGTGGTCGGGGAGCTGTTTTTT. Its protein is CASSYDPWGVVGELFF.

V and J are TRBV30 and TRBJ1-2; D is possibly TRBD1 (5 bases). CDR1 and CDR2 from the germline V gene are GTSNPN and SVGIG (reference sequence). This CDR3 has 14 residues. V dropped 1 base and J dropped 8 bases, with 17 bases sitting between them. CDR3 nucleotides: TGTGCCTGGAGTGCAACCTCCGGGGCCGGGGGCTACACCTTC. Translation gives CAWSATSGAGGYTF.

The rearrangement joins TRBV12-3 or TRBV12-4 to TRBJ1-2; no firm D call. The CDR3 totals 12 residues. V was cut by 5 bases and J by 4 bases, with 8 bases left in between. The CDR3 region has the DNA TGTGCCAGCAGTGAAGGCAGCTATGGCTACACCTTC. This gives the protein CASSEGSYGYTF.